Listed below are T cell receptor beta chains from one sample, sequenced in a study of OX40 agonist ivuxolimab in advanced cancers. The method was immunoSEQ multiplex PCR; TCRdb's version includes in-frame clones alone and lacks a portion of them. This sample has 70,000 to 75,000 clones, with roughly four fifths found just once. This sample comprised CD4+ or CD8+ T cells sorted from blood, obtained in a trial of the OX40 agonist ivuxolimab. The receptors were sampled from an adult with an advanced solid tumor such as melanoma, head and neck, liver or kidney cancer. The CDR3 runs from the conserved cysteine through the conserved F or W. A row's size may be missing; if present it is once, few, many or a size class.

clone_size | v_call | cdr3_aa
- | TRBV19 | CASSAFKQGGETQYF
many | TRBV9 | CASSADSGSGNTIYF
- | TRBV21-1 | CASSKAAGPRAGNTIYF
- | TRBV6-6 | CASSYPTLVGSDTQYF
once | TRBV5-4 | CASNSPGETQYF
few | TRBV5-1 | CASSLDSYNEQFF
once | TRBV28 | CASSLPPKVPGQVRQETQYF
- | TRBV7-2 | CASGGGTGGHEQYF
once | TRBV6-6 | CASSTRDGGNQPQHF
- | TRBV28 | CASRPFKGGGYEQYF
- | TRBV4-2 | CASSPVLAGGYEQYF
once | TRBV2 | CASSEGGPQQGEQFF
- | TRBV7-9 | CASSLMRLEGPQYF
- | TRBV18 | CASSPGGTSGSYEQYF
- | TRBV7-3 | CASSLGGEGRAFF
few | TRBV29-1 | CSVEVRGTEAFF
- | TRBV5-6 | CASSLGDPRYNEQFF
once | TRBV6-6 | CASSDRQGYEQYF
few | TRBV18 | CASSPVYRDSLYGYTF
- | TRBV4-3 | CASSQATGNTEAFF
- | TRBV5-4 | CASSPSDRGAEAFF
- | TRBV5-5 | CASSYLAGVQYF
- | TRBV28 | CASKMEKGASYGYTF